A selection of T cell receptor beta chains follows, all from one sample in a study of T cells in Graves' hyperthyroidism and ophthalmopathy. TCRdb re-derived calls from the multiplex PCR reads in MiXCR, one entry per CDR3 protein. Of 550,000 to 800,000 distinct CDR3 sequences in the sample, around 15% were seen once. Sequencing was done on a sample of blood. The receptors come from a man aged 45-65 years with Graves' hyperthyroidism. The CDR3 runs from the conserved cysteine through the conserved F or W. The D gene is left open where the match is weak. Only some rows state a clone size, as once, few, many or a class for expanded clones.

CDR3 length	V gene	D gene	J gene	clone size	CDR3 protein	CDR3 DNA
15	TRBV9	TRBD1	TRBJ2-2	many	CASSGYRGPTGELFF	TGTGCCAGCAGCGGTTACAGGGGGCCTACCGGGGAGCTGTTTTTT
15	TRBV6-1	TRBD2	TRBJ2-3	NA	CASRETSGRAGTQYF	TGTGCCAGCAGAGAAACTAGCGGGAGGGCCGGTACGCAGTATTTT
15	TRBV2	NA	TRBJ1-5	many	CASSVMAGSNQPQHF	TGTGCCAGCAGTGTGATGGCGGGGAGCAATCAGCCCCAGCATTTT
13	TRBV24-1	NA	TRBJ2-5	few	CATSDSPQETQYF	TGTGCCACCAGTGATTCCCCGCAAGAGACCCAGTACTTC
14	TRBV30	NA	TRBJ2-3	NA	CAWSQTWGTDTQYF	TGTGCCTGGAGTCAGACCTGGGGGACAGATACGCAGTATTTT
17	TRBV27	TRBD1	TRBJ2-3	NA	CASSLYGTGSSTDTQYF	TGTGCCAGCAGTTTATACGGGACAGGGTCTAGCACAGATACGCAGTATTTT
15	TRBV28	NA	TRBJ2-7	many	CASSTYDRSEYEQYF	TGTGCCAGCAGTACCTACGACAGAAGTGAGTACGAGCAGTACTTC
16	TRBV10-3	NA	TRBJ1-1	NA	CAISDSYGFSNTEAFF	TGTGCCATCAGTGACTCCTATGGGTTTTCGAACACTGAAGCTTTCTTT
15	TRBV2	TRBD1	TRBJ1-6	NA	CASSRQGSYNSPLHF	TGTGCCAGCTCACGACAGGGCTCCTATAATTCACCCCTCCACTTT
17	TRBV7-2	TRBD2	TRBJ2-1	few	CASSPGLAGRGNNEQFF	TGTGCCAGCAGCCCGGGACTAGCGGGAAGGGGGAACAATGAGCAGTTCTTC
15	TRBV5-5	NA	TRBJ1-1	many	CASSLWVTANTEAFF	TGTGCCAGCAGCTTGTGGGTGACAGCGAACACTGAAGCTTTCTTT
15	TRBV6-2/TRBV6-3	TRBD2	TRBJ2-7	many	CASSSPSGRNYEQYF	TGTGCCAGCAGTTCCCCTAGCGGGAGGAACTACGAGCAGTACTTC
13	TRBV10-1	TRBD1	TRBJ2-2	NA	CASRPGTVGELFF	TGCGCCAGCAGGCCCGGGACAGTCGGGGAGCTGTTTTTT
13	TRBV2	NA	TRBJ2-5	many	CASKGETKETQYF	TGTGCCAGCAAGGGAGAAACTAAAGAGACCCAGTACTTC
18	TRBV11-2	TRBD1	TRBJ2-6	NA	CASSLAGTGGSGANVLTF	TGTGCCAGCAGCTTAGCCGGGACAGGGGGCTCTGGGGCCAACGTCCTGACTTTC
16	TRBV18	TRBD2	TRBJ2-7	few	CASSPRLAGGFYEQYF	TGTGCCAGCTCACCGCGACTAGCGGGAGGGTTCTACGAGCAGTACTTC
13	TRBV4-1	NA	TRBJ2-7	NA	CASSQILEDEQYF	TGCGCCAGCAGCCAGATTTTGGAGGACGAGCAGTACTTC
14	TRBV2	NA	TRBJ2-7	few	CASSEGSWRGEQYF	TGTGCCAGCAGTGAAGGAAGTTGGCGGGGCGAGCAGTACTTC
15	TRBV6-6	NA	TRBJ2-2	NA	CASSYSANQAGELFF	TGTGCCAGCAGTTACTCGGCTAACCAGGCCGGGGAGCTGTTTTTT
14	TRBV30	NA	TRBJ1-4	NA	CAWSASERGEKLFF	TGTGCCTGGAGTGCCAGTGAACGAGGTGAAAAACTGTTTTTT
15	TRBV13	NA	TRBJ1-3	once	CASSLGAGGRNTIYF	TGTGCCAGCAGCCTCGGTGCGGGGGGCAGAAACACCATATATTTT
19	TRBV7-8	TRBD1	TRBJ2-2	NA	CASSPYRQGVVRVTGELFF	TGTGCCAGCAGCCCATACAGACAGGGTGTGGTACGTGTCACCGGGGAGCTGTTTTTT
16	TRBV19	TRBD1	TRBJ2-2	NA	CASSILRTGRTGELFF	TGTGCCAGTAGTATTCTAAGGACAGGGCGGACCGGGGAGCTGTTTTTT
15	TRBV9	NA	TRBJ2-1	NA	CASSVVWTATHEQFF	TGTGCCAGCAGCGTAGTTTGGACAGCTACCCATGAGCAGTTCTTC
13	TRBV11-2	TRBD1	TRBJ1-4	many	CASSFPGGEKLFF	TGTGCCAGCAGCTTTCCAGGGGGGGAAAAACTGTTTTTT
15	TRBV11-3	NA	TRBJ1-1	NA	CASSSSGSGNTEAFF	TGTGCCAGCAGCTCATCAGGGAGTGGGAACACTGAAGCTTTCTTT
14	TRBV7-8	NA	TRBJ1-1	many	CASSLVKRNTEAFF	TGTGCCAGCAGCTTAGTAAAACGGAACACTGAAGCTTTCTTT
15	TRBV5-6	NA	TRBJ2-3	few	CASSLVVASRDTQYF	TGTGCCAGCAGCTTGGTGGTAGCTTCAAGAGATACGCAGTATTTT
16	TRBV7-2	TRBD2	TRBJ2-1	NA	CASSLGRGGRAREQFF	TGTGCCAGCAGCCTCGGGCGGGGCGGGAGGGCCCGGGAGCAGTTCTTC